This T cell receptor beta chain was sequenced for a study of blood T cell repertoires in COVID-19. Original data processing: It was from reference gene primer amplification that nucleated cell counts were estimated. TCRdb keeps only in-frame clones here, not all; method: immunoSEQ multiplex PCR. V and J calls and clone size are given by that table; D and trimming were obtained from the DNA. The sample has 85,000 to 130,000 clones; 70% to 90% are singletons. Deletions cut 11 bases from V and 0 bases from J, with 11 bases between. Germline V gene sequence: CDR1 MNHEY, CDR2 SVGAGI. This CDR3 has 13 residues. This clone was seen a handful of times. Recovered participants had two consecutive negative NP/OP PCR tests, healthcare professional clearance, or symptom resolution.

Sequenced material: PBMCs or T cells enriched from blood (not recorded which). The sequence came from a woman between 45 and 65 years old who had recovered from COVID-19. V gene TRBV6-5 combines with J gene TRBJ2-1, with D possibly being TRBD2 (6 bases). The CDR3 nucleotides are TGTGCCGCGGGGCAAAGCTCCTACAATGAGCAGTTCTTC. Its translation: CAAGQSSYNEQFF.